Shown below are 26 T cell receptor beta chains from a single sample sequenced in a study of blood T cell repertoires in COVID-19. TCRdb's copy holds only in-frame clones and misses some; the assay was immunoSEQ multiplex PCR. The top ten hold 7.3% of the sample, which has roughly 350,000 clones, about 90% seen once. The sequencing input was peripheral blood. The receptors here all came from an older woman with COVID-19, enrolled during active disease.

V and J are TRBV24-1 and TRBJ1-5; no definite D call. This CDR3 region has 14 residues. Germline V CDR1 and CDR2: KGHDR, SFDVKD. The germline V and J ends were trimmed by 0 bases and 4 bases, with 6 bases remaining between them. As DNA, the CDR3 is TGTGCCACCAGTGATTTGTCCGGGAATCAGCCCCAGCATTTT. This codes for CATSDLSGNQPQHF.

This clone was seen only once. The V call is TRBV27, the J call TRBJ1-2; D gene uncertain. CDR1 and CDR2 from the germline V gene are MNHEY and SMNVEV (reference sequence). The germline V and J ends were trimmed by 5 bases and 2 bases, with 9 bases remaining between them. The CDR3 spans 13 residues. The CDR3 DNA sequence: TGTGCCAGCAGTCCCGGTTCCAACTATGGCTACACCTTC. This gives the protein CASSPGSNYGYTF.

The chain joins TRBV13 to TRBJ2-7; possibly TRBD1 for D (6 bases). V was cut by 6 bases and J by 3 bases, with 9 bases left in between. In germline, CDR1 is PRHDT, CDR2 FYEKMQ (reference sequence). CDR3 length: 12 amino acids. CDR3 region: CASRGGNYEQYF. The CDR3 coding sequence is TGTGCCAGCAGAGGGGGAAACTACGAGCAGTACTTC.

V usage is TRBV24-1 and J usage is TRBJ1-6, with D tentatively TRBD1 (5 bases). V shed 1 base and J shed 0 bases, with 18 bases lying between them. This CDR3 comprises 20 residues. Germline V gives CDR1 KGHDR, CDR2 SFDVKD. CDR3 DNA: TGTGCCACCAGTGATTTAGTTTTGCCAGGGCGAAGCTCCTATAATTCACCCCTCCACTTT. Translation gives CATSDLVLPGRSSYNSPLHF.

The CDR3 region is CATSSSPADTQYF. Written as DNA, the CDR3 is TGTGCCACCAGCAGTTCCCCCGCAGATACGCAGTATTTT. The chain is built from TRBV15 and TRBJ2-3; D is unclear. The V gene lost 3 bases and the J gene lost 4 bases, with 8 bases spanning the gap. Germline lookup yields CDR1 LNHNV and CDR2 YYDKDF (reference sequence). CDR3 length: 13 amino acids.

This clone was seen a single time. The chain couples TRBV5-4 to TRBJ2-2, with a weak D call TRBD2 (5 bases). The CDR3 runs 14 residues. The ends were cut back, 2 bases at V and 2 bases at J, with 7 bases in the middle. Germline CDR1 reads SGHNT; CDR2 reads YYREEE (reference sequence). The CDR3 region is CASSLSGNTGELFF. CDR3 coding DNA: TGTGCCAGCAGCTTATCGGGAAACACCGGGGAGCTGTTTTTT.

The chain employs TRBV29-1 and TRBJ1-3, with 10 bases lining up with TRBD1. Germline assignment: CDR1 SQVTM and CDR2 ANQGSEA. Losses at the gene ends were 6 bases for V and 4 bases for J; bases not matched to a gene: 9. The CDR3 runs to 15 residues. This chain's CDR3 is CSVRRQGATGNTIYF. Here the CDR3 DNA reads TGCAGCGTGCGGCGACAGGGGGCGACGGGAAACACCATATATTTT. Together with reference TRBV29-1 and TRBJ1-3, the CDR3 gives the full variable domain: SAVISQKPSRDICQRGTSLTIQCQVDSQVTMMFWYRQQPGQSLTLIATANQGSEATYESGFVIDKFPISRPNLTFSTLTVSNMSPEDSSIYLCSVRRQGATGNTIYFGEGSWLTVV.

The genes are TRBV12-5 and TRBJ2-5; 8 bases are a match to TRBD1. The CDR3 runs 12 residues. Germline-derived CDR1 and CDR2 are LGHNT and FRNRAP. In DNA form, the CDR3 reads TGTGCCGGACAGGGCTTAGGAGAGACCCAGTACTTC. Amino acid sequence: CAGQGLGETQYF.

The chain carries TRBV7-6 and TRBJ2-2, with no clear D. The CDR3 extends over 15 amino acids. V lost 0 bases to trimming and J lost 5 bases, with 10 bases between them. CDR1 SGHVS and CDR2 FNYEAQ come from the germline V gene. CDR3 DNA: TGTGCCAGCAGCTTAGCGAGCTATTCAACCGGGGAGCTGTTTTTT. Its protein is CASSLASYSTGELFF.

The CDR3 nucleotides are TGTGCCAGCAGCCAAACAGGAGGGGGCTACACCTTC. Its translation: CASSQTGGGYTF. The V call is TRBV11-2, the J call TRBJ1-2, with D possibly being TRBD1 (5 bases). Germline V gene lookup returns CDR1 SGHAT and CDR2 FQNNGV. The CDR3 is made up of 12 amino acids. Between the trimmed V and J ends, which lost 5 bases and 8 bases, there was a span of 12 bases.

This clone was seen a single time. The chain couples TRBV12-5 to TRBJ1-3; a weak D match, TRBD1 (6 bases). Looked up from germline, CDR1 is LGHNT and CDR2 is FRNRAP. The V end lost 6 bases, the J end lost 2 bases, and 11 bases lay between the germline ends. This CDR3 spans 14 amino acids. The DNA of the CDR3 is TGTGCTAGTGGCCTACAGGGCACTGGAAACACCATATATTTT. It codes for CASGLQGTGNTIYF. Based on the CDR3 plus reference TRBV12-5 and TRBJ1-3, the full variable domain is DARVTQTPRHKVTEMGQEVTMRCQPILGHNTVFWYRQTMMQGLELLAYFRNRAPLDDSGMPKDRFSAEMPDATLATLKIQPSEPRDSAVYFCASGLQGTGNTIYFGEGSWLTVV.

CDR3 in DNA: TGTGCCAGCAGCCAAGGAGCTTTCACTGAAGCTTTCTTT. Translation: CASSQGAFTEAFF. The chain employs TRBV3-1 (or the pseudogene TRBV3-2) and TRBJ1-1; no reliable D call. The CDR3 is 13 residues long. V was trimmed by 1 base and J by 4 bases, leaving 7 bases between them. CDR1 is LGHDT and CDR2 is YNNKEL in the germline V gene (reference sequence).

This clone was found once. This chain joins TRBV7-8 and TRBJ1-2, with a weak D call TRBD1 (6 bases). The V gene lost 5 bases and the J gene lost 8 bases, with 15 bases spanning the gap. The CDR3 loop spans 13 amino acids. Germline V gene lookup returns CDR1 SGHVS and CDR2 FQNEAQ. In nucleotides, the CDR3 is TGTGCCAGCAGCCCGGGACACGGCGACGGCTACACCTTC. This sequence encodes CASSPGHGDGYTF.

The CDR3 spells CSVGGGGYTF. The CDR3 DNA is TGCAGCGTTGGAGGGGGTGGCTACACCTTC. The chain couples TRBV29-1 to TRBJ1-2, with a weak D call TRBD1 (6 bases). Germline V gives CDR1 SQVTM, CDR2 ANQGSEA. V was trimmed by 4 bases and J by 7 bases, leaving 7 bases between them. The CDR3 extends over 10 amino acids.

This rearrangement joins TRBV12-5 to TRBJ1-1, with D possibly matching TRBD1 (6 bases). There are 14 residues in the CDR3. The ends were cut back, 5 bases at V and 0 bases at J, with 10 bases in the middle. Germline CDR1 reads LGHNT; CDR2 reads FRNRAP. CDR3 in amino acids: CASGTGFMNTEAFF. The CDR3 nucleotides are TGTGCTAGTGGTACAGGGTTCATGAACACTGAAGCTTTCTTT.

V usage is TRBV27 and J usage is TRBJ1-5, with D hard to call. This CDR3 spans 14 amino acids. The germline V gene has CDR1 MNHEY and CDR2 SMNVEV (reference sequence). The V and J ends lost 4 bases and 1 base respectively, with 8 bases between them. CDR3 bases: TGTGCCAGCAGTTCCGGACTGAGCAATCAGCCCCAGCATTTT. Encoded protein: CASSSGLSNQPQHF.

This clone was recorded once. The CDR3 spells CASSGRQGGEEVEQYF. As DNA, the CDR3 is TGTGCCAGCAGCGGCAGACAGGGGGGAGAAGAGGTCGAGCAGTACTTC. V and J are TRBV9 and TRBJ2-7, with 9 bases aligning to TRBD1. Trimming at V came to 3 bases and at J to 6 bases, leaving 13 bases not matched to a gene. Germline CDR1 reads SGDLS; CDR2 reads YYNGEE. The length of the CDR3 is 16 residues.

The gene calls are TRBV19 and TRBJ2-2; D perhaps matches TRBD1 (6 bases). This CDR3 contains 15 residues. V was shortened by 8 bases and J by 6 bases, with 19 bases between the two germline ends. Germline loops: CDR1 LNHDA, CDR2 SQIVND (reference sequence). In nucleotides, the CDR3 is TGTGCCAGTTCCGACCAGGGGATAGGGCCCGGGGAGCTGTTTTTT. The encoded protein is CASSDQGIGPGELFF.

The chain joins TRBV5-4 to TRBJ1-6, with a tentative D call TRBD1 (5 bases). The CDR3 totals 17 residues. The germline V gene encodes CDR1 SGHNT and CDR2 YYREEE (reference sequence). Trimming cost V 0 bases and J 3 bases, with 13 bases left between them. CDR3 in DNA: TGTGCCAGCAGCTTGGGCCCCCTGGGGGGCTATAATTCACCCCTCCACTTT. It yields the protein CASSLGPLGGYNSPLHF.

V and J are TRBV27 and TRBJ2-7, with D uncertain. The V gene lost 0 bases and the J gene lost 1 base, with 10 bases spanning the gap. CDR1 MNHEY and CDR2 SMNVEV come from the germline V gene (reference sequence). The CDR3 is 15 residues long. This chain's CDR3 is CASSLSAVYSYEQYF. CDR3 nucleotide sequence: TGTGCCAGCAGTTTATCGGCGGTTTATTCCTACGAGCAGTACTTC.

The V and J genes are TRBV5-4 and TRBJ1-1; possibly TRBD1 for D (6 bases). The V gene lost 1 base and the J gene lost 11 bases, with 15 bases spanning the gap. This CDR3 comprises 13 residues. Per germline, CDR1 SGHNT and CDR2 YYREEE (reference sequence). CDR3 in DNA: TGTGCCAGCAGCTTGACAGGGAAGAAATCGGCTTTCTTT. Translating it yields CASSLTGKKSAFF.

This clone has just one count. J is TRBJ2-2 and V is TRBV27, with D tentatively TRBD1 (6 bases). The CDR3 sequence is 15 residues long. V lost 3 bases and J lost 5, with 13 bases in between. From germline, CDR1 is MNHEY and CDR2 SMNVEV (reference sequence). The CDR3 coding sequence is TGTGCCAGCAGTTTGGGGGCAAGAGGGACCGGGGAGCTGTTTTTT. It translates to CASSLGARGTGELFF.

The chain carries TRBV3-1 (or the pseudogene TRBV3-2) and TRBJ2-7; D possibly corresponds to TRBD1 (5 bases). CDR1 LGHDT and CDR2 YNNKEL come from the germline V gene (reference sequence). The CDR3 totals 14 residues. V was shortened by 2 bases and J by 3 bases, with 11 bases between the two germline ends. The DNA for the CDR3 is TGTGCCAGCAGCCAACGTCCCCAGGGCTACGAGCAGTACTTC. It is translated as CASSQRPQGYEQYF.

The rearrangement links TRBV9 to TRBJ1-4; maybe TRBD1 (5 bases). Germline V gene sequence: CDR1 SGDLS, CDR2 YYNGEE. The CDR3 sequence is 15 residues long. Trimming pared 7 bases from V and 7 bases from J, leaving 20 bases between. CDR3 protein: CASASGGAAGEKLFF. The CDR3 DNA reads TGTGCCAGCGCGTCAGGAGGGGCAGCTGGTGAAAAACTGTTTTTT.

The chain has TRBV10-1 and TRBJ2-1, with 9 nucleotides matching TRBD2. The trim removed 3 bases at V and 6 bases at J, leaving 6 bases unmatched. The CDR3 extends over 15 amino acids. Germline-derived CDR1 and CDR2 are WNHNN and SYGVQD (reference sequence). The CDR3, as DNA: TGCGCCAGCAGTGAAGGGCGGGGGGGCACCAATGAGCAGTTCTTC. Its translation: CASSEGRGGTNEQFF.

The chain links TRBV5-1 to TRBJ2-4; no clear D gene. CDR3 length equals 14 residues. CDR1 is SGHRS, CDR2 YFSETQ, per germline. V lost 2 bases, J lost 1 base, and 7 bases lay in between. The CDR3: CASSLEMAKNIQYF. As DNA, the CDR3 is TGCGCCAGCAGCTTAGAGATGGCCAAAAACATTCAGTACTTC. Using reference TRBV5-1 and TRBJ2-4 for the parts outside the CDR3, the full variable domain is KAGVTQTPRYLIKTRGQQVTLSCSPISGHRSVSWYQQTPGQGLQFLFEYFSETQRNKGNFPGRFSGRQFSNSRSEMNVSTLELGDSALYLCASSLEMAKNIQYFGAGTRLSVL.